These 20 T cell receptor beta chains were sequenced from one sample in a study of CD8 T cells in ankylosing spondylitis. Points from the study as a whole: In ankylosing spondylitis blood, a motif of about eight highly homologous TCR beta variants appeared characteristic.

MiXCR was run by TCRdb on the 5' RACE reads, yielding one entry per CDR3 protein. The table includes a few hundred thousand distinct CDR3 sequences, 20% to 25% detected once. No antigens are known for them. Sequencing was done on a sample of blood, either unsorted or a sorted T cell fraction (not recorded which). Every receptor here comes from a male donor with ankylosing spondylitis.

The chain uses TRBV7-2 and TRBJ2-5; 7 nucleotides align to TRBD2. CDR3 size: 15 residues. V lost 1 base, J lost 1 base, and 3 bases stayed unmatched. Germline CDR1 SGHTA, CDR2 FQGNSA. The CDR3 reads CASSLVASGQETQYF. The DNA for the CDR3 is TGTGCCAGCAGCTTAGTGGCTAGCGGCCAAGAGACCCAGTACTTC. The full variable domain, in which reference TRBV7-2 and TRBJ2-5 provide the parts outside the CDR3, is GAGVSQSPSNKVTEKGKDVELRCDPISGHTALYWYRQSLGQGLEFLIYFQGNSAPDKSGLPSDRFSAERTGGSVSTLTIQRTQQEDSAVYLCASSLVASGQETQYFGPGTRLLVL.

This clonotype was observed a handful of times. V usage is TRBV11-2 and J usage is TRBJ2-3; 14 nucleotides match TRBD2. The CDR3 loop spans 14 amino acids. In germline, CDR1 is SGHAT, CDR2 FQNNGV. The V and J ends lost 7 bases and 8 bases, in that order; junction bases with no gene match: 5. CDR3 in amino acids: CASTGLAGAGTQYF. DNA of the CDR3: TGTGCCAGCACGGGACTAGCGGGAGCCGGTACGCAGTATTTT.

The chain couples TRBV28 to TRBJ2-7; 7 bases match TRBD2. Trimming cost V 6 bases and J 7 bases; bases outside gene matches: 12. The CDR3 runs 14 residues. Germline CDR1 MDHEN, CDR2 SYDVKM. CDR3 region: CASSPLGSGQEQYF. Here the CDR3 DNA reads TGTGCCAGCAGCCCCCTTGGTAGCGGGCAGGAGCAGTACTTC.

The chain is built from TRBV5-1 and TRBJ2-1, with TRBD2 matching over 10 bases. J gave up 6 bases and V 4 bases, and 7 bases lay outside the gene matches. CDR3 length: 15 residues. The V gene's germline CDR1 is SGHRS and CDR2 YFSETQ. The DNA for the CDR3 is TGCGCCAGCAGCCCCTCTAGCGGGAGTCGCAATGAGCAGTTCTTC. Encoded protein: CASSPSSGSRNEQFF. Looking up the rest from reference TRBV5-1 and TRBJ2-1 gives the full variable domain: KAGVTQTPRYLIKTRGQQVTLSCSPISGHRSVSWYQQTPGQGLQFLFEYFSETQRNKGNFPGRFSGRQFSNSRSEMNVSTLELGDSALYLCASSPSSGSRNEQFFGPGTRLTVL.

The CDR3 nucleotides read TGTGCCAGCACCTCCGCGGAGACCCAGTACTTC. This codes for CASTSAETQYF. The rearrangement links TRBV7-9 to TRBJ2-5; D not resolved. CDR3 length equals 11 residues. CDR1 and CDR2 from the germline V gene are SEHNR and FQNEAQ (reference sequence). The V end was cut by 7 bases, the J end by 5 bases, with 8 bases between.

This clonotype was counted many times. The chain combines TRBV29-1 with TRBJ2-1, with no clear D. The CDR3 has 10 residues. Looked up from germline, CDR1 is SQVTM and CDR2 is ANQGSEA. V lost 4 bases and J 13 bases, leaving 11 bases between the germline ends. The DNA for the CDR3 is TGCAGCGTTGGCCCCGGCAGACAGTTCTTC. Protein sequence: CSVGPGRQFF.

This clonotype appeared a few times. Compared with germline, one end of the junction differs, possibly owing to a read error. J is TRBJ1-3 and V is TRBV4-1; D gene unclear. Germline lookup yields CDR1 MGHRA and CDR2 YSYEKL. The CDR3 has 15 amino acids. The CDR3 loop is CASNQDWNSGNTIYF. The CDR3 coding sequence is TGCGCCAGCAACCAAGACTGGAACTCTGGAAACACCATATATTTT.

The chain links TRBV12-3 or TRBV12-4 to TRBJ1-2; 7 bases are a match to TRBD1. V gave up 3 bases and J gave up 3 bases; unmatched junction bases: 4. The CDR3 consists of 14 residues. As DNA, the CDR3 is TGTGCCAGCAGTTTGACAGGGCGGGACTATGGCTACACCTTC. Its translation is CASSLTGRDYGYTF.

The chain combines TRBV7-9 with TRBJ2-3; 8 bases map to TRBD2. The CDR3 runs to 14 residues. With V trimmed by 5 bases and J by 2 bases, 3 bases remained unmatched. The V gene's germline CDR1 is SEHNR and CDR2 FQNEAQ (reference sequence). CDR3 residues: CASSTSGATDTQYF. In DNA form, the CDR3 reads TGTGCCAGCAGCACTAGCGGAGCCACAGATACGCAGTATTTT.

V usage is TRBV19 and J usage is TRBJ2-3; unclear D gene. Trimming left V 6 bases short and J 2 bases short, with 9 bases between. The germline V gene has CDR1 LNHDA and CDR2 SQIVND (reference sequence). The CDR3 spans 13 residues. The CDR3 loop reads CASSRQPTDTQYF. The CDR3 coding sequence is TGTGCCAGTAGCAGACAACCCACAGATACGCAGTATTTT.

The table lists this clonotype with a count of one. This chain uses TRBV20-1 with TRBJ2-5; 7 nucleotides agree with TRBD2. With 0 bases clipped from V and 5 bases from J, the junction kept 9 bases outside the gene matches. The CDR3 runs 15 residues. The germline CDR1 and CDR2 sequences are DFQATT and SNEGSKA (reference sequence). The CDR3 bases are TGCAGTGCTAGAGATAGGGCGGGAGAGTGGGAGACCCAGTACTTC. It yields the protein CSARDRAGEWETQYF.

This clonotype has at least ten counts. The genes are TRBV24-1 and TRBJ2-1, with TRBD1 matching 9 bases. Germline assignment: CDR1 KGHDR and CDR2 SFDVKD. V was clipped by 0 bases and J by 14 bases; unmatched bases: 1. The CDR3 consists of 12 residues. In DNA form, the CDR3 reads TGTGCCACCAGTGATTTGGGGGACAGGGAGTTCTTC. Its protein product is CATSDLGDREFF.

This clonotype was recorded a few times. The rearrangement joins TRBV20-1 to TRBJ2-3; the match to TRBD2 covers 12 bases. This CDR3 has 14 amino acids. Germline assignment: CDR1 DFQATT and CDR2 SNEGSKA (reference sequence). Germline trimming cut 5 bases from V and 3 bases from J; bases unmatched to any gene: 3. The CDR3: CSAQTSGRTDTQYF. Written as DNA, the CDR3 is TGCAGTGCTCAGACTAGCGGGAGAACAGATACGCAGTATTTT.

To note about this clonotype: This clone may be a read error of a much larger clone one base away. The chain is built from TRBV10-2 and TRBJ2-5; tentative D call: TRBD1 (6 bases). Trimming pared 6 bases from V and 2 bases from J, leaving 7 bases between. The CDR3 runs 12 residues. Per germline, CDR1 WSHSY and CDR2 SAAADI. The CDR3 sequence: CASRDRQETQYF. Here the CDR3 DNA reads TGCGCCAGCAGGGACAGACAAGAGACCCAGTACTTC.

V gene TRBV6-1 combines with J gene TRBJ1-2; TRBD1 is a possible D gene (5 bases). Germline lookup yields CDR1 MNHNS and CDR2 SASEGT. Trimming shortened V by 11 bases and J by 6 bases, and 19 bases separated the two germline ends. CDR3 size: 13 residues. Here the CDR3 DNA reads TGTGCCGTCCAACAGGATCTTGGCGATGGCTACACCTTC. The encoded protein is CAVQQDLGDGYTF.

The chain links TRBV12-5 to TRBJ2-4, with D possibly being TRBD1 or TRBD2 (5 bases each). Germline CDR1 is LGHNT and CDR2 is FRNRAP. V lost 8 bases and J lost 6, with 17 bases in between. CDR3 size: 14 residues. The CDR3 sequence is CASSPGPQGNIQYF. CDR3 nucleotides: TGTGCTAGTTCCCCGGGACCCCAGGGAAACATTCAGTACTTC.

V is TRBV10-3 and J is TRBJ2-5; D call uncertain. CDR3 length: 11 residues. The germline V gene has CDR1 ENHRY and CDR2 SYGVKD. V lost 4 bases to trimming and J lost 4 bases, with 4 bases between them. CDR3 amino acids: CAISGGETQYF. In DNA form, the CDR3 reads TGTGCCATCAGTGGAGGAGAGACCCAGTACTTC.

The CDR3 spells CASSLRQDSTGELFF. The CDR3 DNA reads TGCGCCAGCAGCTTGCGACAGGATAGCACCGGGGAGCTGTTTTTT. The V and J genes are TRBV5-1 and TRBJ2-2; possibly TRBD1 for D (6 bases). The germline V gene encodes CDR1 SGHRS and CDR2 YFSETQ. V lost 1 base, J lost 4 bases, and 11 bases lay in between. The CDR3 contains 15 residues.

This clonotype has just a few counts. The V gene is TRBV4-3, the J gene TRBJ2-5; tentatively, D is TRBD1 (5 bases). CDR3 size: 16 residues. CDR1 LGHNA and CDR2 YSLEER come from the germline V gene. Trimming stripped 0 bases from V and 1 base from J, with 12 bases between. CDR3 protein: CASSQDFKGVQETQYF. The CDR3, as DNA: TGCGCCAGCAGCCAAGATTTTAAAGGGGTCCAAGAGACCCAGTACTTC.

The chain links TRBV7-9 to TRBJ2-2; maybe TRBD2 (6 bases). The CDR3 covers 15 residues. Germline CDR1 SEHNR, CDR2 FQNEAQ (reference sequence). The V gene lost 4 bases and the J gene lost 5 bases, with 14 bases spanning the gap. The DNA of the CDR3 is TGTGCCAGCAGCTGGAGGGAAAGGTTTACCGGGGAGCTGTTTTTT. Translating it yields CASSWRERFTGELFF. The whole variable domain, filled in from reference TRBV7-9 and TRBJ2-2, reads DTGVSQNPRHKITKRGQNVTFRCDPISEHNRLYWYRQTLGQGPEFLTYFQNEAQLEKSRLLSDRFSAERPKGSFSTLEIQRTEQGDSAMYLCASSWRERFTGELFFGEGSRLTVL.